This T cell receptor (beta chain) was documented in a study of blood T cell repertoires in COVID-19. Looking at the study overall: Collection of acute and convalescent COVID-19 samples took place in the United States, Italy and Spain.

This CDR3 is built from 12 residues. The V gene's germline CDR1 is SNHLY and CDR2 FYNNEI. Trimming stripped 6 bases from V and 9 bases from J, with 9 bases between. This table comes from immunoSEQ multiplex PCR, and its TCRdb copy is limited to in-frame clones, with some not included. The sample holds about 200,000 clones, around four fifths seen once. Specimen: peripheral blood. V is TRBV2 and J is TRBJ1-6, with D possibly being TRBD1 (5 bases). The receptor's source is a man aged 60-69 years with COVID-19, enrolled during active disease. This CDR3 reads CASRGLFSPLHF. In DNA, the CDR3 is TGTGCCAGCAGGGGGCTATTTTCACCCCTCCACTTT.